This TCR beta chain was sequenced in a study of shared T cell receptors in the human thymus. This clone was detected only once. Germline assignment: CDR1 MNHEY and CDR2 SMNVEV (reference sequence). Deletions cut 6 bases from V and 0 bases from J, with 15 bases between. This CDR3 region has 15 residues. Produced via immunoSEQ multiplex PCR; TCRdb's table is partial and in-frame only. The table has hundreds of thousands of clones, approximately 83% seen once. The same sample was also studied in work on human thymus T cells. Per that paper: Donors were healthy Finnish infants having corrective surgery for congenital heart defects. The study used thymus tissue resected during corrective heart surgery. Thymic and blood repertoires appeared to carry a bias in their V and J gene usage. Related work found strong thymic repertoire overlap between unrelated individuals.

The chain has TRBV27 and TRBJ2-7; D may be TRBD1 (8 bases). The source is a girl younger than two with a congenital heart defect. The specimen was thymocytes. The CDR3 nucleotides are TGTGCCAGCAGACACAGGGGGGGGACCTCCTACGAGCAGTACTTC. Amino acid sequence: CASRHRGGTSYEQYF.